The 3 T cell receptor beta chains listed next were all sequenced from one sample in a study of OX40 agonist ivuxolimab in advanced cancers. Some clones are missing from TCRdb's copy, which holds only in-frame ones; the method was immunoSEQ multiplex PCR. The sample yields under 85,000 clones, over 75% seen once. This material consisted of CD4+ or CD8+ T cells sorted from blood, taken in a trial of the OX40 agonist ivuxolimab. These receptors were obtained from an adult with an advanced solid tumor such as melanoma, head and neck, liver or kidney cancer.

The CDR3 DNA reads as TGTGCCAGCAGCCGGAAAACGATAGCGGGGCCGAATGAGCAGTTCTTC. The encoded protein is CASSRKTIAGPNEQFF. The chain is built from TRBV6-6 and TRBJ2-1; the match to TRBD2 covers 8 bases. Germline CDR1 reads MNHNY; CDR2 reads SVGAGI (reference sequence). The length of the CDR3 is 16 residues. J gave up 7 bases and V 6 bases, and 14 bases lay outside the gene matches.

The rearrangement joins TRBV10-3 to TRBJ2-3; 7 bases match TRBD2. Germline V gene lookup returns CDR1 ENHRY and CDR2 SYGVKD. CDR3 size: 15 residues. Trimming cost V 0 bases and J 0 bases; bases outside gene matches: 0. CDR3 nucleotide sequence: TGTGCCATCAGTGAGTCTAGCGGGAGCACAGATACGCAGTATTTT. Residues: CAISESSGSTDTQYF.

This chain uses TRBV28 with TRBJ1-1; 9 nucleotides line up with TRBD1. The trim removed 6 bases at V and 4 bases at J, leaving 9 bases unmatched. The CDR3 length is 15 residues. Per germline, CDR1 MDHEN and CDR2 SYDVKM. The CDR3 bases are TGTGCCAGCAGATACCCGGGACAGGGAGGCACTGAAGCTTTCTTT. Translation: CASRYPGQGGTEAFF.